The T cell receptor (beta chain) described here comes from a study of T-cell reconstitution after alpha-beta-depleted transplantation in children (dated by TCRdb to between 2015 and 2016). In terms of the full investigation: T-cell immune reconstitution after TCRalphabeta/CD19-depleted allogeneic hematopoietic cell transplantation in children was quantitatively tracked in the study by means of TCR repertoire profiling. General study outcomes and caveats: About two months after transplant, the apparently early recovery of alphabetaT-cell counts reportedly depended on just several hundred clones that had expanded rapidly and came from non-depleted graft cells. The frequencies of hyperexpanded clones fell over the following months, and after one year, T-cell counts and TCRbeta diversity were mostly attributed to newly produced T cells. In some patients, the high TCRbeta diversity seen at day 60 was put down to recipient T cells and intrathymic progenitors that had survived conditioning.

Library preparation employed PCR. Instrument used: Illumina HiSeq 2500. To normalize quantification of the TCRbeta repertoire, the TCR libraries were built with molecular barcoding that relied on unique molecular identifiers. TCRdb trimmed public reads at Q25 via fastp, called clones via MiXCR and kept in-frame beta chains. Here each entry gathers all rows of one CDR3 protein and keeps the most common genes and DNA. The table for this sample lists 700,000 or so distinct CDR3 sequences; 10% to 15% of them were counted only once. Of the sample, 0.79% is held by the ten largest clones. This clonotype was detected ten times or more. It lacks a known antigen. No much larger clone is present one base from it, and per-base qualities are unavailable. This specimen's treatment or condition label, interpreted: allogeneic hematopoietic cell transplantation with graft depleted of TCRalphabeta T cells and CD19 B cells. TCRalphabeta/CD19-depleted allogeneic hematopoietic cell grafts were given to the transplant recipients, all of whom were children.

V is reduced by 5 bases and J by 2 bases, leaving a spacing of 14 bases between them. According to the germline V gene, CDR1 reads SGHRS and CDR2 reads YFSETQ. Inclusive of the bounding cysteine and phenylalanine, the CDR3 is 15 residues long. CDR3 DNA only is kept here, 45 bases in frame from base 1. The chain is assembled from TRBV5-1 and TRBJ2-1; D gene: possibly TRBD2, on 6 matching bases. Sample: PBMCs, taken before TCRalphabeta/CD19-depleted stem cell transplant. The clonotype comes from a girl aged 2 to 9 with congenital amegakaryocytic thrombocytopenia, due to receive a stem cell transplant. The CDR3 reads as follows: CASRLAIETYNEQFF. The base sequence is TGCGCCAGCAGGCTAGCGATAGAAACCTACAATGAGCAGTTCTTC.